Following are 28 T cell receptor beta chains from one sample sequenced in a study of immune cell composition in non-small cell lung cancer. Clones were sequenced by immunoSEQ multiplex PCR, and TCRdb holds only the in-frame ones, with some missing. The sample lists about 9,600 clones, about 80% occurring once. The sequencing sample was made of lung tumor tissue. The receptors shown here come from a human donor with non-small cell lung cancer.

The V and J genes are TRBV18 and TRBJ1-4; D call uncertain. Looked up from germline, CDR1 is KGHSH and CDR2 is LQKENI. V lost 3 bases to trimming and J lost 7 bases, with 12 bases between them. CDR3 size: 14 residues. CDR3 sequence: CASSPSSLGEKLFF. Here the CDR3 DNA reads TGTGCCAGCTCACCCTCGTCGTTGGGTGAAAAACTGTTTTTT.

The J gene is TRBJ2-3, the V gene TRBV9, with 10 bases that match TRBD2. The CDR3 is 17 amino acids. With 3 bases clipped from V and 5 bases from J, the junction kept 12 bases outside the gene matches. CDR1 is SGDLS and CDR2 is YYNGEE in the germline V gene. Written as DNA, the CDR3 is TGTGCCAGCAGCGGTGACGCGAGCGGGGGGGTAATAGATACGCAGTATTTT. Encoded protein: CASSGDASGGVIDTQYF.

The chain employs TRBV5-4 and TRBJ1-2; 7 nucleotides align to TRBD1. CDR1 is SGHNT and CDR2 is YYREEE in the germline V gene (reference sequence). The CDR3 has 14 residues. V gave up 6 bases and J gave up 6 bases; unmatched junction bases: 11. The CDR3 coding sequence is TGTGCCAGCACCAACATTCTGACAGGGAATGGCTACACCTTC. Its translation is CASTNILTGNGYTF.

This chain joins TRBV19 and TRBJ1-5; D is undetermined. There are 14 residues in the CDR3. V was pared by 1 base and J by 1 base, with 5 bases between. Per germline, CDR1 LNHDA and CDR2 SQIVND (reference sequence). Here the CDR3 DNA reads TGTGCCAGTAGTATAGGAGGGAGCAATCAGCCCCAGCATTTT. It specifies CASSIGGSNQPQHF.

The V call is TRBV9, the J call TRBJ2-5, with 10 bases that match TRBD2. The J segment lost 4 bases and the V segment lost 1 base, leaving 7 bases of the junction unmatched. There are 16 residues in the CDR3. The germline V gene has CDR1 SGDLS and CDR2 YYNGEE. The CDR3 sequence: CASSVWSSGGLETQYF. As DNA, the CDR3 is TGTGCCAGCAGCGTATGGTCTAGCGGGGGTCTAGAGACCCAGTACTTC.

CDR3 sequence: CSVEDGGREQFF. The DNA of the CDR3 is TGCAGCGTTGAAGACGGGGGCAGGGAGCAGTTCTTC. The rearrangement joins TRBV29-1 to TRBJ2-1; D tentatively reads TRBD1 or TRBD2 (6 bases each). From germline, CDR1 is SQVTM and CDR2 ANQGSEA. Deletions cut 0 bases from V and 10 bases from J, with 10 bases between. This CDR3 is built from 12 residues.

The chain recombines TRBV23-1 with TRBJ1-5; no reliable D call. TRBV23-1 is an ORF, with its function uncertain. V gave up 2 bases and J gave up 7 bases, with 15 bases separating them. The CDR3 extends over 15 amino acids. This CDR3 reads CASSQSRTARQPQHF. CDR3 coding DNA: TGCGCCAGCAGTCAAAGCCGGACGGCAAGACAGCCCCAGCATTTT.

This clone was detected only a few times. As DNA, the CDR3 is TGCGCCAGCAGCCAAGCGGGTGACGAGACCCAGTACTTC. Translated: CASSQAGDETQYF. This chain uses TRBV4-1 with TRBJ2-5; D gene ambiguous. CDR3 length: 13 residues. Trimming left V 1 base short and J 5 bases short, with 8 bases between. Germline V gene lookup returns CDR1 MGHRA and CDR2 YSYEKL.

This clone has only one observation. V usage is TRBV5-1 and J usage is TRBJ1-2; TRBD1 aligns across 8 bases. CDR3 length equals 16 residues. Germline V gene data show CDR1 as SGHRS and CDR2 as YFSETQ. With 3 bases clipped from V and 0 bases from J, the junction kept 7 bases outside the gene matches. This CDR3 is CASSSGQGSSNYGYTF. CDR3 in DNA: TGCGCCAGCAGCTCTGGACAGGGCTCATCTAACTATGGCTACACCTTC.

Here the CDR3 reads CATSRGWESSGSYNEQFF. The CDR3 bases are TGTGCCACCAGCAGAGGTTGGGAGTCCTCTGGATCCTACAATGAGCAGTTCTTC. The V and J genes are TRBV15 and TRBJ2-1; D possibly corresponds to TRBD2 (5 bases). The germline CDR1 and CDR2 sequences are LNHNV and YYDKDF (reference sequence). This CDR3 contains 18 residues. V lost 1 base, J lost 1 base, and 17 bases lay in between.

The CDR3 reads CASSLVGGVSADTQYF. In nucleotides, the CDR3 is TGCGCCAGCAGCTTGGTAGGGGGCGTTAGCGCAGATACGCAGTATTTT. The genes are TRBV5-1 and TRBJ2-3; 7 bases agree with TRBD1. The CDR3 has 16 residues. Unmatched junction bases numbered 8, after V lost 0 bases and J lost 4 bases. Germline CDR1 and CDR2: SGHRS and YFSETQ.

J is TRBJ1-2 and V is TRBV10-3, with a tentative D call TRBD1 (5 bases). Germline V gene data show CDR1 as ENHRY and CDR2 as SYGVKD. V shed 0 bases and J shed 6 bases, with 8 bases lying between them. The CDR3 sequence is 13 residues long. The CDR3 protein is CAISESNRNGYTF. CDR3 in DNA: TGTGCCATCAGTGAGTCGAACAGGAATGGCTACACCTTC.

The rearrangement uses TRBV7-9 and TRBJ2-7, with 7 nucleotides matching TRBD1. Trimming took 6 bases from V and 7 from J; bases not matched to a gene: 24. CDR1 SEHNR and CDR2 FQNEAQ come from the germline V gene (reference sequence). The CDR3 extends over 18 amino acids. The CDR3 here is CASRAHRGKTLLGGEQYF. The CDR3 DNA is TGTGCCAGCAGAGCCCACAGGGGCAAAACCCTACTCGGTGGGGAGCAGTACTTC.

The chain has TRBV7-2 and TRBJ2-7; 14 bases align to TRBD2. This CDR3 comprises 15 residues. V was clipped by 3 bases and J by 4 bases; unmatched bases: 2. Germline CDR1 reads SGHTA; CDR2 reads FQGNSA. CDR3 in DNA: TGTGCCAGCAGCTTGGGACTAGCGGGAGTGTACGAGCAGTACTTC. This translates into CASSLGLAGVYEQYF.

This chain links TRBV27 with TRBJ2-7, with TRBD1 matching 7 bases. The ends lost 5 bases at V and 6 bases at J; junction bases unmatched: 10. The CDR3 totals 14 residues. Germline V gives CDR1 MNHEY, CDR2 SMNVEV (reference sequence). The CDR3 region has the DNA TGTGCCAGCAGTCCCTTTGAGGGGGCGTCCGAGCAGTACTTC. It specifies CASSPFEGASEQYF.

The gene calls are TRBV9 and TRBJ2-1; TRBD1 is a possible D gene (5 bases). The germline V and J ends were trimmed by 3 bases and 7 bases, with 23 bases remaining between them. Germline V lookup: CDR1 SGDLS, CDR2 YYNGEE. The CDR3 loop spans 17 amino acids. The CDR3 loop is CASSGGAGENKQNEQFF. CDR3 DNA sequence: TGTGCCAGCAGCGGTGGGGCCGGTGAAAACAAACAAAATGAGCAGTTCTTC. The whole variable domain, remainder taken from reference TRBV9 and TRBJ2-1, is DSGVTQTPKHLITATGQRVTLRCSPRSGDLSVYWYQQSLDQGLQFLIQYYNGEERAKGNILERFSAQQFPDLHSELNLSSLELGDSALYFCASSGGAGENKQNEQFFGPGTRLTVL.

The chain is built from TRBV28 and TRBJ1-1; 9 nucleotides align to TRBD1. Per germline, CDR1 MDHEN and CDR2 SYDVKM. The CDR3 has 18 amino acids. Losses at the gene ends were 6 bases for V and 1 base for J; bases not matched to a gene: 15. CDR3 loop: CASRPGQGRVLPNTEAFF. In nucleotides, the CDR3 is TGTGCCAGCAGACCCGGACAGGGGAGGGTACTACCGAACACTGAAGCTTTCTTT.

J is TRBJ2-7 and V is TRBV5-6, with D uncertain. The CDR3 consists of 15 residues. Germline V gives CDR1 SGHDT, CDR2 YYEEEE. Trimming removed 0 bases at V and 3 bases at J, with 13 bases between. In nucleotides, the CDR3 is TGTGCCAGCAGCTTGGCGAGCCTGGCGAACTACGAGCAGTACTTC. It encodes CASSLASLANYEQYF.

In DNA form, the CDR3 reads TGTGCCAGCTCACCGGGGGAGGGCGTTGGAGAGACCCAGTACTTC. Translated: CASSPGEGVGETQYF. This chain connects TRBV18 to TRBJ2-5; the match to TRBD2 covers 7 bases. Germline CDR1 is KGHSH and CDR2 is LQKENI. This CDR3 spans 15 amino acids. The V segment lost 3 bases and the J segment 4 bases; nucleotides outside the gene matches: 8.

V usage is TRBV10-3 and J usage is TRBJ1-6; D perhaps matches TRBD1 (5 bases). The CDR3 sequence is 15 residues long. From germline, CDR1 is ENHRY and CDR2 SYGVKD. The germline V and J ends were trimmed by 10 bases and 0 bases, with 13 bases remaining between them. The CDR3 DNA sequence: TGTGCCACCCGTGGGGGGAGCTCCTATAATTCACCCCTCCACTTT. Amino acid sequence: CATRGGSSYNSPLHF.

This clone appeared a single time. This sequence joins TRBV2 and TRBJ1-2; D gene unclear. Per the germline V gene, CDR1 is SNHLY and CDR2 is FYNNEI. The CDR3 contains 13 residues. Trimming pared 8 bases from V and 1 base from J, leaving 11 bases between. DNA of the CDR3: TGTGCCAGCGCCGGGCCTCTTAACTATGGCTACACCTTC. Translating gives CASAGPLNYGYTF. The variable domain in full, completed from reference TRBV2 and TRBJ1-2, reads EPEVTQTPSHQVTQMGQEVILRCVPISNHLYFYWYRQILGQKVEFLVSFYNNEISEKSEIFDDQFSVERPDGSNFTLKIRSTKLEDSAMYFCASAGPLNYGYTFGSGTRLTVV.

V usage is TRBV6-5 and J usage is TRBJ1-4; weak D call: TRBD1 (5 bases). The CDR3 has 16 amino acids. V lost 4 bases, J lost 1 base, and 13 bases lay in between. Germline values: CDR1 MNHEY, CDR2 SVGAGI. The CDR3 reads CASSFGGGRTNEKLFF. CDR3 bases: TGTGCCAGCAGTTTCGGGGGAGGGAGAACTAATGAAAAACTGTTTTTT.

This clone was counted once. The chain is built from TRBV5-1 and TRBJ2-5, with 13 positions matching TRBD2. This CDR3 is built from 16 residues. V trimming: 4 bases; J trimming: 2 bases; junction bases outside the gene matches: 5. Germline values: CDR1 SGHRS, CDR2 YFSETQ. The chain's CDR3 is CASSLMTSGGQETQYF. DNA for the CDR3: TGCGCCAGCAGCCTGATGACTAGCGGGGGGCAAGAGACCCAGTACTTC.

J is TRBJ1-4 and V is TRBV5-1; maybe TRBD1 (6 bases). The CDR3 length is 15 residues. The germline V gene encodes CDR1 SGHRS and CDR2 YFSETQ. The V end was cut by 3 bases, the J end by 7 bases, with 16 bases between. In DNA, the CDR3 is TGCGCCAGCAGCTCGGACGGGGGCTCCAGTGAAAAACTGTTTTTT. Translation gives CASSSDGGSSEKLFF.

The chain uses TRBV6-1 and TRBJ1-6; D is perhaps TRBD1 (5 bases). The CDR3 loop spans 13 amino acids. Germline V CDR1 and CDR2: MNHNS, SASEGT. V was pared by 6 bases and J by 12 bases, with 15 bases between. The DNA of the CDR3 is TGTGCCAGCAGCAACTTACCAGGGTTACCCCTCCACTTT. Encoded protein: CASSNLPGLPLHF.

V usage is TRBV9 and J usage is TRBJ1-6; 7 bases align to TRBD1. Germline CDR1 and CDR2: SGDLS and YYNGEE. With 4 bases clipped from V and 6 bases from J, the junction kept 7 bases outside the gene matches. CDR3 size: 15 residues. The CDR3 sequence: CASSPKGDSNSPLHF. CDR3 nucleotide sequence: TGTGCCAGCAGCCCCAAGGGGGACAGTAATTCACCCCTCCACTTT.

The chain couples TRBV28 to TRBJ2-7; 7 nucleotides line up with TRBD2. The CDR3 extends over 14 amino acids. The V gene end was trimmed by 5 bases and the J gene end by 5 bases; junction bases not matched to a gene: 9. CDR1 is MDHEN and CDR2 is SYDVKM in the germline V gene. CDR3: CASSPPGRGHEQYF. The CDR3 nucleotides are TGTGCCAGCAGTCCGCCGGGGAGGGGACACGAGCAGTACTTC. The whole variable domain, remainder taken from reference TRBV28 and TRBJ2-7, is DVKVTQSSRYLVKRTGEKVFLECVQDMDHENMFWYRQDPGLGLRLIYFSYDVKMKEKGDIPEGYSVSREKKERFSLILESASTNQTSMYLCASSPPGRGHEQYFGPGTRLTVT.

The rearrangement uses TRBV11-2 and TRBJ1-3; the D gene is possibly TRBD1 (5 bases). Germline V gives CDR1 SGHAT, CDR2 FQNNGV. The CDR3 has 17 amino acids. V was shortened by 2 bases and J by 0 bases, with 14 bases between the two germline ends. CDR3 amino acids: CASSLSTTGPSGNTIYF. The CDR3 nucleotides read TGTGCCAGCAGCTTATCTACGACGGGGCCCTCTGGAAACACCATATATTTT. Filled out from reference TRBV11-2 and TRBJ1-3, the complete variable domain reads EAGVAQSPRYKIIEKRQSVAFWCNPISGHATLYWYQQILGQGPKLLIQFQNNGVVDDSQLPKDRFSAERLKGVDSTLKIQPAKLEDSAVYLCASSLSTTGPSGNTIYFGEGSWLTVV.